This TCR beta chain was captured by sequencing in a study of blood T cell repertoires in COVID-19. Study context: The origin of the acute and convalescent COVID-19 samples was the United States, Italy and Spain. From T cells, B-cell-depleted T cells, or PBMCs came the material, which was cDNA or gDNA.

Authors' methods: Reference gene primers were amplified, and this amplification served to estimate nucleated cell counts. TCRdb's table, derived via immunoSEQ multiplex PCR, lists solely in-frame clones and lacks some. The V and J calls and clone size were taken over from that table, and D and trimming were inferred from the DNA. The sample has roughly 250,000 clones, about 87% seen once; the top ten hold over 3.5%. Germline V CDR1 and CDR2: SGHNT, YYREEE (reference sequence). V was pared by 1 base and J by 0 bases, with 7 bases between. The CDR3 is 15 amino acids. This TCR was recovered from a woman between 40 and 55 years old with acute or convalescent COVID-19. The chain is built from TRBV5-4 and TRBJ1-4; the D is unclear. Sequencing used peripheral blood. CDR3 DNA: TGTGCCAGCAGCTTGAGTACAGCAACTAATGAAAAACTGTTTTTT. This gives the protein CASSLSTATNEKLFF.